A selection of T cell receptor beta chains follows, all from one sample in a study of T-cell reconstitution after alpha-beta-depleted transplantation in children. TCRdb recomputed calls from the PCR reads with MiXCR, one row per CDR3 protein. The data contain about 900,000 distinct CDR3 sequences, about 29% of them singletons. The material sequenced was PBMCs, mostly from graft donor cells, taken 360 days after TCRalphabeta/CD19-depleted stem cell transplant. These receptors originate from a boy in the first two years of life who had a stem cell transplant for SCID, so the T cells may come from the graft donor. CDR3s include the opening cysteine and the closing phenylalanine or tryptophan. The D gene is left open where the match is weak. The size of a clone is reported for some rows only, either as once, few or many, or as a class for expanded clones.

CDR3nt: TGTGCCAGCAGCAGGGAAGGCGGACGTGGAAAACTGTTTTTT
CDR3aa: CASSREGGRGKLFF
v_gene: TRBV7-2
abundance: few
len: 14
j_gene: TRBJ1-4
d_gene: NA

CDR3nt: TGTGCCAGCCAAAAAAGGACAGCCTTAGGAAACACCATATATTTT
CDR3aa: CASQKRTALGNTIYF
v_gene: TRBV11-2
abundance: NA
len: 15
j_gene: TRBJ1-3
d_gene: NA

CDR3nt: TGCAGTGCTAGGGGGGGACAGGTGAATCAGCCCCAGCATTTT
CDR3aa: CSARGGQVNQPQHF
v_gene: TRBV20-1
abundance: NA
len: 14
j_gene: TRBJ1-5
d_gene: TRBD1

CDR3nt: TGTGCCAGCAGCGTAGTGTCGAGGGGCACAGATACGCAGTATTTT
CDR3aa: CASSVVSRGTDTQYF
v_gene: TRBV9
abundance: few
len: 15
j_gene: TRBJ2-3
d_gene: NA

CDR3nt: TGTGCCAGCAGCCAAGACTCAGGGTTTGGGCAGCCCCAGCATTTT
CDR3aa: CASSQDSGFGQPQHF
v_gene: TRBV3-1
abundance: NA
len: 15
j_gene: TRBJ1-5
d_gene: NA

CDR3nt: TGCAGTGCTAGCGTCGGACCCGTTGAGACCCAGTACTTC
CDR3aa: CSASVGPVETQYF
v_gene: TRBV20-1
abundance: NA
len: 13
j_gene: TRBJ2-5
d_gene: NA

CDR3nt: TGCGCCAGATTGAGGGCGAAACAGCCCCAGCATTTT
CDR3aa: CARLRAKQPQHF
v_gene: TRBV5-1
abundance: few
len: 12
j_gene: TRBJ1-5
d_gene: NA

CDR3nt: TGCGCCAGCAGCTCGGGACTAGCGGGGGGGCCCTCTTGGGGAGATACGCAGTATTTT
CDR3aa: CASSSGLAGGPSWGDTQYF
v_gene: TRBV5-1
abundance: few
len: 19
j_gene: TRBJ2-3
d_gene: TRBD2

CDR3nt: TGCAGTGCTCCCGGGACAGTTCCGAACACTGAAGCTTTCTTT
CDR3aa: CSAPGTVPNTEAFF
v_gene: TRBV20-1
abundance: few
len: 14
j_gene: TRBJ1-1
d_gene: TRBD1

CDR3nt: TGTGCCAGCAGGCCAGCGCCCAGACCCCTCGAAGCTTTCTTT
CDR3aa: CASRPAPRPLEAFF
v_gene: TRBV12-3/TRBV12-4
abundance: few
len: 14
j_gene: TRBJ1-1
d_gene: NA

CDR3nt: TGTGCCAGCAGCTACCTCAGGGGAACCATCTCTGGGGCCAACGTCCTGACTTTC
CDR3aa: CASSYLRGTISGANVLTF
v_gene: TRBV6-5
abundance: few
len: 18
j_gene: TRBJ2-6
d_gene: NA

CDR3nt: TGCAGTGCTAGAGAAATGCGGTCTCCGGATACGCAGTATTTT
CDR3aa: CSAREMRSPDTQYF
v_gene: TRBV20-1
abundance: NA
len: 14
j_gene: TRBJ2-3
d_gene: NA

CDR3nt: TGTGCCACCAGTGGGGGGGTGGGTTCGACAGATACGCAGTATTTT
CDR3aa: CATSGGVGSTDTQYF
v_gene: TRBV24-1
abundance: NA
len: 15
j_gene: TRBJ2-3
d_gene: NA

CDR3nt: TGCGCCAGCAGCTTGTATCGTGTGGCGGGGCGGCAAGAGACCCAGTACTTC
CDR3aa: CASSLYRVAGRQETQYF
v_gene: TRBV5-1
abundance: NA
len: 17
j_gene: TRBJ2-5
d_gene: NA

CDR3nt: TGCGCCAGCAGCCAAGATCTCACAGGGGTGAAGCGGTTCTTC
CDR3aa: CASSQDLTGVKRFF
v_gene: TRBV4-1
abundance: NA
len: 14
j_gene: TRBJ2-1
d_gene: TRBD1

CDR3nt: TGTGCCAGCATGGGGGCAGGGGGGAGTTTTTCCTACGAGCAGTACTTC
CDR3aa: CASMGAGGSFSYEQYF
v_gene: TRBV6-1
abundance: few
len: 16
j_gene: TRBJ2-7
d_gene: NA

CDR3nt: TGTGCCAGCAGCTTCGGGGGGGCTCCTGTAACAGATACGCAGTATTTT
CDR3aa: CASSFGGAPVTDTQYF
v_gene: TRBV7-6
abundance: NA
len: 16
j_gene: TRBJ2-3
d_gene: TRBD2

CDR3nt: TGTGCCAGCAGTTACTCACAGGCGTTAAACTATGGCTACACCTTC
CDR3aa: CASSYSQALNYGYTF
v_gene: TRBV6-2/TRBV6-3
abundance: NA
len: 15
j_gene: TRBJ1-2
d_gene: NA

CDR3nt: TGTGCCAGCAGCTCAATTAGGGCCTCGGCCTCCTACGAGCAGTACTTC
CDR3aa: CASSSIRASASYEQYF
v_gene: TRBV7-9
abundance: NA
len: 16
j_gene: TRBJ2-7
d_gene: NA

CDR3nt: TGTGCCAGTAGTATAGCGTGGCTATTCTCTTACAATGAGCAGTTCTTC
CDR3aa: CASSIAWLFSYNEQFF
v_gene: TRBV19
abundance: once
len: 16
j_gene: TRBJ2-1
d_gene: NA

CDR3nt: TGTGCCAGCAGCTTAGTCGCGACGTACCAAGAGACCCAGTACTTC
CDR3aa: CASSLVATYQETQYF
v_gene: TRBV11-2
abundance: once
len: 15
j_gene: TRBJ2-5
d_gene: NA

CDR3nt: TGTGCCACCAGTGATGTCAACTATGGCTACACCTTC
CDR3aa: CATSDVNYGYTF
v_gene: TRBV24-1
abundance: few
len: 12
j_gene: TRBJ1-2
d_gene: NA

CDR3nt: TGTGCCAGCAGCCAAAGTAGGGACCGAGGAAGGGTAAATGAGCAGTTCTTC
CDR3aa: CASSQSRDRGRVNEQFF
v_gene: TRBV12-3/TRBV12-4
abundance: NA
len: 17
j_gene: TRBJ2-1
d_gene: NA

CDR3nt: TGCAGTGCGACGGGACAGAGCACAGATACGCAGTATTTT
CDR3aa: CSATGQSTDTQYF
v_gene: TRBV20-1
abundance: few
len: 13
j_gene: TRBJ2-3
d_gene: TRBD1

CDR3nt: TGTGCCAGCACGCCTGAGGGGAGGACCAAAAACATTCAGTACTTC
CDR3aa: CASTPEGRTKNIQYF
v_gene: TRBV6-2/TRBV6-3
abundance: NA
len: 15
j_gene: TRBJ2-4
d_gene: NA

CDR3nt: TGCGCCAGCAGCCTGCAGGGGTGGGGCGTTGAGGGCTACACCTTC
CDR3aa: CASSLQGWGVEGYTF
v_gene: TRBV5-1
abundance: NA
len: 15
j_gene: TRBJ1-2
d_gene: NA

CDR3nt: TGCAGTGCCACGGGACGGGCTTGGGAGACCCAGTACTTC
CDR3aa: CSATGRAWETQYF
v_gene: TRBV20-1
abundance: NA
len: 13
j_gene: TRBJ2-5
d_gene: NA

CDR3nt: TGCAGTGCTCGAACCCTGATGGACGCGGGGATTCCTAACTATGGCTACACCTTC
CDR3aa: CSARTLMDAGIPNYGYTF
v_gene: TRBV20-1
abundance: few
len: 18
j_gene: TRBJ1-2
d_gene: NA

CDR3nt: TGTGCCAGCAGCGTAGAGGGGGCGCTTGGAAACACCATATATTTT
CDR3aa: CASSVEGALGNTIYF
v_gene: TRBV9
abundance: NA
len: 15
j_gene: TRBJ1-3
d_gene: TRBD1

CDR3nt: TGTGCCAGCAGCTTGCGGACTAGCGGGGACAATGAGCAGTTCTTC
CDR3aa: CASSLRTSGDNEQFF
v_gene: TRBV3-1
abundance: few
len: 15
j_gene: TRBJ2-1
d_gene: TRBD2

CDR3nt: TGTGCCAGCAGTTGGGCCCCTAGCAGGTGGAAAGAGACCCAGTACTTC
CDR3aa: CASSWAPSRWKETQYF
v_gene: TRBV12-3/TRBV12-4
abundance: NA
len: 16
j_gene: TRBJ2-5
d_gene: NA

CDR3nt: TGTGCCAGCAGCGGGCGACTAGCGGGGGGCCACAATGAGCAGTTCTTC
CDR3aa: CASSGRLAGGHNEQFF
v_gene: TRBV9
abundance: NA
len: 16
j_gene: TRBJ2-1
d_gene: TRBD2

CDR3nt: TGTGCCAGCATCTCCGGGACTAGCGACTTAGATGAGCAGTTCTTC
CDR3aa: CASISGTSDLDEQFF
v_gene: TRBV12-3/TRBV12-4
abundance: many
len: 15
j_gene: TRBJ2-1
d_gene: TRBD2

CDR3nt: TGTGCCAGCACCCTTCTCGGACGGCGGAAGTACTTC
CDR3aa: CASTLLGRRKYF
v_gene: TRBV12-3/TRBV12-4
abundance: NA
len: 12
j_gene: TRBJ2-7
d_gene: NA